This T cell receptor (beta chain) is from a study of T cells after yellow fever vaccination. For TCR, cDNA came from 5'RACE template switching, which added a universal primer site and UMIs. MiXCR, run by TCRdb on the 5' RACE reads, gives a single entry per CDR3 protein. Here the sample spans 450,000 to 650,000 distinct CDR3 sequences, roughly 14% being singletons. Whole-study findings and limits: Reappearance after the booster was observed for most primary-vaccination clones (around 95% CD4, just over 85% CD8). Weaker overall, the secondary response nonetheless peaked faster (day 5 versus 15). Few clonotypes appeared in both CD4 and CD8 compartments.

The CDR3 length is 12 residues. The germline V gene encodes CDR1 LGHDT and CDR2 YNNKEL (reference sequence). Trimming pared 4 bases from V and 7 bases from J, leaving 7 bases between. This clonotype was observed a handful of times. Its antigen is unknown. Material: PBMCs, obtained on the day of the yellow fever booster vaccination. J is TRBJ2-2 and V is TRBV3-1; D gene uncertain. The sequence came from a man aged 30 to 39 who received the YFV17D yellow fever vaccine. Here the CDR3 reads CASSRADGELFF. CDR3 bases: TGTGCCAGCAGCCGCGCCGACGGGGAGCTGTTTTTT.